The clone carrying this T cell receptor (beta chain) was observed once. The antigen is not known. The PCR used 60 Vbeta and 13 Jbeta primers. Authors' methods: Among the unique TCR beta chains that a later analysis counted, about 79 million in all, about 12 million were shared. TCRdb's copy holds only in-frame clones and misses some; the assay was immunoSEQ multiplex PCR. The DNA gave D and trimming, while V, J and clone size come from that table. The repertoire includes 100,000 to 150,000 clones, 65% to 80% of them detected once, and around 2% sits in the top ten. The data were obtained in a study of cytomegalovirus exposure and HLA in healthy donors. Trimming left V 5 bases short and J 0 bases short, with 7 bases between. CDR3 size: 13 residues. CDR1 and CDR2 from the germline V gene are GTSNPN and SVGIG (reference sequence). Broader study findings: Cytomegalovirus-associated TCR beta chains were listed, numbering approximately 150. It was shown in a later analysis that HLA-associated TCR beta chains were more clonally expanded than other, equally common chains.

Sequencing used PBMCs. The sequence was collected from a woman aged 40 to 49 in good health and CMV-seronegative. The chain recombines TRBV30 with TRBJ2-2, with TRBD1 as a possible D gene (5 bases). The CDR3 reads CAWRRANTGELFF. CDR3 sequence (DNA): TGTGCCTGGCGCAGGGCGAACACCGGGGAGCTGTTTTTT.